Presented here are 5 T cell receptor beta chains from one specimen sequenced in a study of beta chain features in type 1 diabetes. Study-level findings and limits: TCRB CDR3 length was moderately but significantly reduced in all four CD4+ subsets of Type 1 diabetes patients.

Which antigens these TCRs recognize remains unknown. Reverse transcription of all isolated RNA meant that expressed TCRB transcripts were sequenced. TCRdb's table, derived via immunoSEQ multiplex PCR, lists solely in-frame clones and lacks some. This table holds fewer than 400,000 clones, approximately 9.9% found once. Material for sequencing was central memory CD4+ T cells from blood. The receptors shown here come from a man aged 25 to 40 with type 1 diabetes.

The genes are TRBV6-1 and TRBJ1-1; maybe TRBD1 (5 bases). V shed 3 bases and J shed 5 bases, with 13 bases lying between them. CDR1 is MNHNS and CDR2 is SASEGT in the germline V gene. The CDR3 has 14 amino acids. The DNA for the CDR3 is TGTGCCAGCAGTGAGTGGGGCGGTCGGACTGAAGCTTTCTTT. The encoded protein is CASSEWGGRTEAFF.

This rearrangement joins TRBV19 to TRBJ2-7, with 7 bases that match TRBD1. V was pared by 7 bases and J by 3 bases, with 6 bases of the junction left unmatched. The germline V gene has CDR1 LNHDA and CDR2 SQIVND (reference sequence). The CDR3 consists of 13 residues. CDR3: CASKPGTDYEQYF. DNA for the CDR3: TGTGCCAGTAAGCCCGGGACAGACTACGAGCAGTACTTC.

This chain uses TRBV7-9 with TRBJ2-1; 9 nucleotides align to TRBD1. CDR3 length: 15 residues. The J segment lost 4 bases and the V segment lost 5 bases, leaving 6 bases of the junction unmatched. Looked up from germline, CDR1 is SEHNR and CDR2 is FQNEAQ (reference sequence). The CDR3 DNA follows: TGTGCCAGCAGCGCCACAGGGGGCGCTTACAATGAGCAGTTCTTC. This translates into CASSATGGAYNEQFF.

The chain links TRBV7-2 to TRBJ2-3; TRBD2 agrees at 15 bases. The CDR3 consists of 19 residues. V gave up 4 bases and J gave up 0 bases; unmatched junction bases: 8. The germline gives CDR1 SGHTA, CDR2 FQGNSA. Here the CDR3 reads CASSSGTSGGLWSTDTQYF. In DNA, the CDR3 is TGTGCCAGCAGCTCCGGGACTAGCGGGGGGCTCTGGAGCACAGATACGCAGTATTTT.

The V gene is TRBV5-6, the J gene TRBJ2-7; perhaps D is TRBD1 or TRBD2 (5 bases each). V shed 3 bases and J shed 0 bases, with 16 bases lying between them. The CDR3 has 16 residues. Germline lookup yields CDR1 SGHDT and CDR2 YYEEEE. The CDR3 here is CASSSFRDGNSYEQYF. The CDR3 region has the DNA TGTGCCAGCAGCTCATTCCGGGACGGAAACTCCTACGAGCAGTACTTC.